This TCR beta chain was profiled in a study of shared clonotypes between healthy human individuals. Whole-study context: Three plates each covered CD4 naive and memory; CD8 naive two, CD8 memory one.

Each replicate PCR on the sorted subsets used approximately 180 ng DNA (roughly 30,000 T cell genomes). Generated by immunoSEQ multiplex PCR, the TCRdb table keeps only in-frame clones and is missing some. The table includes about 690,000 clones, 90% detected once. A word on this clone: What it binds is not known.

Findings and limits, study-wide: Clonotype sharing across several donors was observed for around 5% of naive CD4 clonotypes. Few donors restricted represented genetic and exposure-history diversity.

Sequencing input: memory CD8+ T cells from PBMCs. Stated subset: CD45RO+ cells pooled with CCR7-negative TemRA cells. The source of this sequence is a man aged 18 to 30 in good health. Some clones in this sample may be carry-over from other donors' samples.

The chain's CDR3 is CASSLLYEQYF. DNA of the CDR3: TGTGCCAGCAGTTTACTCTACGAGCAGTACTTC. The rearrangement links TRBV27 to TRBJ2-7, with unresolved D. CDR3 length equals 11 residues. Per the germline V gene, CDR1 is MNHEY and CDR2 is SMNVEV (reference sequence). The ends were cut back, 2 bases at V and 3 bases at J, with 2 bases in the middle.